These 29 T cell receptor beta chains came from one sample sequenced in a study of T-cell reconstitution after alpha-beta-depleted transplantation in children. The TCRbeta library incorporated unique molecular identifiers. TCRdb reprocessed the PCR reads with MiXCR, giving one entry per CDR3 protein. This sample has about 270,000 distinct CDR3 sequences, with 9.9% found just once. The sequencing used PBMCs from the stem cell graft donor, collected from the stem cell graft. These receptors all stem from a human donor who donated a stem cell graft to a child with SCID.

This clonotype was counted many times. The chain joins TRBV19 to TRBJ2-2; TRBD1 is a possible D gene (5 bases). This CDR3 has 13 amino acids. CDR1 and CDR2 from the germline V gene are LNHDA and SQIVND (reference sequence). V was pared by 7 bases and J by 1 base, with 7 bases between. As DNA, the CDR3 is TGTGCCAGTAATAGGGGGAACACCGGGGAGCTGTTTTTT. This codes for CASNRGNTGELFF.

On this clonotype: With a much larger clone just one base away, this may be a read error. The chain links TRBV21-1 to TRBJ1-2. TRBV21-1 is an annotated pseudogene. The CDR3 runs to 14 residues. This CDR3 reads CASIQGQTLHGYTF. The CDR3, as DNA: TGTGCCAGCATCCAAGGACAGACCCTCCATGGCTACACCTTC.

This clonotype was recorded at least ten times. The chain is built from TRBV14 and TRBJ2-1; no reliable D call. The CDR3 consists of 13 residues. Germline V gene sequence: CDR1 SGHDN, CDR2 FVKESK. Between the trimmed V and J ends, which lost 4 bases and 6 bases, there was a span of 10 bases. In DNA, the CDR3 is TGTGCCAGCAGCCTCGGACGACTCAATGAGCAGTTCTTC. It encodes CASSLGRLNEQFF.

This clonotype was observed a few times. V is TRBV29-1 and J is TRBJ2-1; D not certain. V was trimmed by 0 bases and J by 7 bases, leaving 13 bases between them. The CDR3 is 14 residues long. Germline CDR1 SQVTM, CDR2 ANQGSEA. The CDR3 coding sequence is TGCAGCGTTGAAGATCAAACGAACGGGAATGAGCAGTTCTTC. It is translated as CSVEDQTNGNEQFF.

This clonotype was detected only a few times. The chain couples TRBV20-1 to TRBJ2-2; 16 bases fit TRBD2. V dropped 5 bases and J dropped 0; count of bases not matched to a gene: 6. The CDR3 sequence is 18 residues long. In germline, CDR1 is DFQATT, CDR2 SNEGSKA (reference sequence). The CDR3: CSASGLAGGPTNTGELFF. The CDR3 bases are TGCAGTGCTTCGGGACTAGCGGGGGGGCCTACGAACACCGGGGAGCTGTTTTTT.

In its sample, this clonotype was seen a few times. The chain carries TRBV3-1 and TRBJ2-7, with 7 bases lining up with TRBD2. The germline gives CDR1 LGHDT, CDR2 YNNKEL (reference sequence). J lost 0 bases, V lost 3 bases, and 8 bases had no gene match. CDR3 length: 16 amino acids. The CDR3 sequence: CASSHRRGESSYEQYF. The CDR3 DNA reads TGTGCCAGCAGCCATCGACGGGGGGAAAGCTCCTACGAGCAGTACTTC.

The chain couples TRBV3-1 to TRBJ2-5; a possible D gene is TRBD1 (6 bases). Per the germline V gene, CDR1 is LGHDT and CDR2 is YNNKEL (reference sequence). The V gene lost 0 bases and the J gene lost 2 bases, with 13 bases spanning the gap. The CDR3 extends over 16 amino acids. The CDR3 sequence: CASSQDGQGSQETQYF. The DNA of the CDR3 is TGTGCCAGCAGCCAAGATGGTCAGGGGTCGCAAGAGACCCAGTACTTC.

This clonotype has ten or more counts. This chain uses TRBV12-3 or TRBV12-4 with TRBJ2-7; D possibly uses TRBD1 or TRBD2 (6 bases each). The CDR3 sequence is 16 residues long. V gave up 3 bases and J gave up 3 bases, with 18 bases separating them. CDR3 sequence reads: CASSFFNFGGGYEQYF. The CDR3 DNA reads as TGTGCCAGCAGTTTTTTTAATTTCGGAGGGGGCTACGAGCAGTACTTC.

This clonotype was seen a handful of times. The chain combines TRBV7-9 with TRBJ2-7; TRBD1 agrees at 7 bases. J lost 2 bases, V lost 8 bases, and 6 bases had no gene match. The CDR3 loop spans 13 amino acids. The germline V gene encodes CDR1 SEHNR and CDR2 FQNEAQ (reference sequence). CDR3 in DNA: TGTGCCAGCGACGAGGGACAGCCCTACGAGCAGTACTTC. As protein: CASDEGQPYEQYF.

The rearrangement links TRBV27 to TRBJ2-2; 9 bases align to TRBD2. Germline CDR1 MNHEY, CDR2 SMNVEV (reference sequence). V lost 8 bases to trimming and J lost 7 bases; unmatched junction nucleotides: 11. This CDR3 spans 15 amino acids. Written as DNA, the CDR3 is TGTGCCAGCCGGGGCGGGGGGGCCGCTATCGGGGAGCTGTTTTTT. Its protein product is CASRGGGAAIGELFF.

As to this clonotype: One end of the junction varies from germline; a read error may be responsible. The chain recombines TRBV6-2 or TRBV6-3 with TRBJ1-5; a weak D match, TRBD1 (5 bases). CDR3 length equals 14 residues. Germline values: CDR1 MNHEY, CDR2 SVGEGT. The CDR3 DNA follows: TGTGCCAGCAGAGAAAGGGGAGGGAATCAGCCACAGCATTTT. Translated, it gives CASRERGGNQPQHF.

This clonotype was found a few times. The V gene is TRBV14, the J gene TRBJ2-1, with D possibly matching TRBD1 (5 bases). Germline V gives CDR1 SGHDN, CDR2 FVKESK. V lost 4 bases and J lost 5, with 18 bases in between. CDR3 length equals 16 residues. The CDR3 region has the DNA TGTGCCAGCAGCCCAGGGTGGTTGGGGCGAAACAATGAGCAGTTCTTC. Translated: CASSPGWLGRNNEQFF.

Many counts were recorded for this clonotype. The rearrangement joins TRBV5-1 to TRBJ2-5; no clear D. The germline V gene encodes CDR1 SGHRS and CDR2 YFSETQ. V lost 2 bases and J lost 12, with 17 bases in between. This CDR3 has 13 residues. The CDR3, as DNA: TGCGCCAGCAGCTTTCTATCCGATGCGGAGAAGTACTTC. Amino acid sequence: CASSFLSDAEKYF.

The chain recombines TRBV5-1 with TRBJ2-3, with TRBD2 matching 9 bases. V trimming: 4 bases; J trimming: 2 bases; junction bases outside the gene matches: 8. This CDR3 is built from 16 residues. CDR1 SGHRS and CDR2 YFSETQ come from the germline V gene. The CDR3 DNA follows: TGCGCCAGCAGCCCCAATGGCGGGGGGGTCACAGATACGCAGTATTTT. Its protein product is CASSPNGGGVTDTQYF. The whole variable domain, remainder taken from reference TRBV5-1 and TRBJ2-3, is KAGVTQTPRYLIKTRGQQVTLSCSPISGHRSVSWYQQTPGQGLQFLFEYFSETQRNKGNFPGRFSGRQFSNSRSEMNVSTLELGDSALYLCASSPNGGGVTDTQYFGPGTRLTVL.

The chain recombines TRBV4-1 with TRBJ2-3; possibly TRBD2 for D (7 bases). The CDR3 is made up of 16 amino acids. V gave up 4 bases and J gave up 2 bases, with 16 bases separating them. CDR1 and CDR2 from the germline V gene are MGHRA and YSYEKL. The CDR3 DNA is TGCGCCAGCAGCCTCAGGTTCCGGGGGGCCACAGATACGCAGTATTTT. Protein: CASSLRFRGATDTQYF.

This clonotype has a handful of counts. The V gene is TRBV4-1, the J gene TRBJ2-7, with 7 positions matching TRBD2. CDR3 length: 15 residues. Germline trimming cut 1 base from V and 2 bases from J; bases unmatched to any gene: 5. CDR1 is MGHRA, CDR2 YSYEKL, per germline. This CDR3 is CASSQAPGGTYEQYF. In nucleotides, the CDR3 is TGCGCCAGCAGCCAAGCTCCCGGGGGGACCTACGAGCAGTACTTC.

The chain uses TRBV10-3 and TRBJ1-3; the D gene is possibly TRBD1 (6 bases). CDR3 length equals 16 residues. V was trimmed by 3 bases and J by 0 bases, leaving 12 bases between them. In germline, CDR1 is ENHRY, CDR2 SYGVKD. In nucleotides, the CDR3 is TGTGCCATCAGTGATCCCACAGGGCACTCTGGAAACACCATATATTTT. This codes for CAISDPTGHSGNTIYF.

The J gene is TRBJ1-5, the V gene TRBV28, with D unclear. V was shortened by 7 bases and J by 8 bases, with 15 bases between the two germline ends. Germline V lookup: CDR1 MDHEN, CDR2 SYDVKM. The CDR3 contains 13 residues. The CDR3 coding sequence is TGTGCCAGCACCTCCAGGAGGAGGGAGCCCCAGCATTTT. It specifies CASTSRRREPQHF. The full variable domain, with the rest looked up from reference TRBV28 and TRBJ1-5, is DVKVTQSSRYLVKRTGEKVFLECVQDMDHENMFWYRQDPGLGLRLIYFSYDVKMKEKGDIPEGYSVSREKKERFSLILESASTNQTSMYLCASTSRRREPQHFGDGTRLSIL.

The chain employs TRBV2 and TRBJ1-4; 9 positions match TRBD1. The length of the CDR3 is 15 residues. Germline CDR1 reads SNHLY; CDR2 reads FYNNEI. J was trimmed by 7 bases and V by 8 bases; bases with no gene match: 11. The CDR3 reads CASRDRESLSEKLFF. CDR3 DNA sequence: TGTGCCAGCCGGGACAGGGAAAGTCTTAGTGAAAAACTGTTTTTT.

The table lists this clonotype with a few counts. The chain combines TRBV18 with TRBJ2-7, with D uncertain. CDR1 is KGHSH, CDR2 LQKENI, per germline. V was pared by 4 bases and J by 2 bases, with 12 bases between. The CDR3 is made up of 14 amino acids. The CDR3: CASSLSSLPYEQYF. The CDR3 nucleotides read TGTGCCAGCTCACTGAGTTCCCTACCCTACGAGCAGTACTTC.

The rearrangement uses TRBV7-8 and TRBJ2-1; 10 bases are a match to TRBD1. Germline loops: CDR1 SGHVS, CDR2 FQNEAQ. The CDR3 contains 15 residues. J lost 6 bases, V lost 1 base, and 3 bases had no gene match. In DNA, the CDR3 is TGTGCCAGCAGCTTAGATTGGACAGGGGGCAATGAGCAGTTCTTC. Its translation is CASSLDWTGGNEQFF.

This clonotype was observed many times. The CDR3 spells CASSVLADNEQFF. DNA of the CDR3: TGCGCCAGCAGTGTTTTGGCTGACAATGAGCAGTTCTTC. This rearrangement joins TRBV10-2 to TRBJ2-1; D uncertain. V lost 4 bases to trimming and J lost 5 bases, with 9 bases between them. In germline, CDR1 is WSHSY, CDR2 SAAADI. The CDR3 is 13 amino acids.

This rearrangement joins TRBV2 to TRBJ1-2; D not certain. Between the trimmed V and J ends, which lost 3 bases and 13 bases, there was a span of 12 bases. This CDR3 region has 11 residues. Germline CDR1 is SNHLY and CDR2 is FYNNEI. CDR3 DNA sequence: TGTGCCAGCAGTGACGATCAGAGGTTCACCTTC. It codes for CASSDDQRFTF.

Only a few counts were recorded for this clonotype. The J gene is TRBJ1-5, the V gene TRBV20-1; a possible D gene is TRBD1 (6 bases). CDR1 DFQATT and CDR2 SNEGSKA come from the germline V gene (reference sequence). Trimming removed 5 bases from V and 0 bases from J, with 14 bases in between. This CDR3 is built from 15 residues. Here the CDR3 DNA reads TGCAGTGCTGGGGCCACAGGGAATAGCAATCAGCCCCAGCATTTT. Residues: CSAGATGNSNQPQHF.

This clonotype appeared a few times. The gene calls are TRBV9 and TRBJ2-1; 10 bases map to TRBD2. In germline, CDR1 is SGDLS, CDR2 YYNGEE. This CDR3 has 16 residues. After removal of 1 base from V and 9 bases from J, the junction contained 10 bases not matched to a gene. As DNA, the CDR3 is TGTGCCAGCAGCGTAAAAGCTAGCGGGGGTGGCAGTGAGCAGTTCTTC. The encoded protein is CASSVKASGGGSEQFF.

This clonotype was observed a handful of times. DNA of the CDR3: TGTGCCAGCAGTCCCAGTGGTCGGTGGGGACGCGGCCCCCGGTTCTTC. It encodes CASSPSGRWGRGPRFF. V is TRBV6-2 or TRBV6-3 and J is TRBJ2-1; D possibly matches TRBD1 or TRBD2 (5 bases each). Germline V gives CDR1 MNHEY, CDR2 SVGEGT. The CDR3 is made up of 16 amino acids. Between the trimmed V and J ends, which lost 5 bases and 15 bases, there was a span of 29 bases.

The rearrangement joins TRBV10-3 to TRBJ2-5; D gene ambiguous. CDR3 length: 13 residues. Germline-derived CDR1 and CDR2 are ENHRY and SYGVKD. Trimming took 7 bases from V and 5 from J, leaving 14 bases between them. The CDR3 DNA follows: TGTGCCATCACCGCCTTTCCTCGGGAGACCCAGTACTTC. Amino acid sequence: CAITAFPRETQYF.

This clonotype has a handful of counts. CDR3 sequence: CASSPAGTSEQYF. As DNA, the CDR3 is TGTGCCAGCAGCCCAGCCGGGACAAGCGAGCAGTACTTC. The gene calls are TRBV5-4 and TRBJ2-7, with TRBD1 as a possible D gene (6 bases). Trimming pared 4 bases from V and 6 bases from J, leaving 14 bases between. This CDR3 contains 13 residues. Germline V gene data show CDR1 as SGHNT and CDR2 as YYREEE (reference sequence).

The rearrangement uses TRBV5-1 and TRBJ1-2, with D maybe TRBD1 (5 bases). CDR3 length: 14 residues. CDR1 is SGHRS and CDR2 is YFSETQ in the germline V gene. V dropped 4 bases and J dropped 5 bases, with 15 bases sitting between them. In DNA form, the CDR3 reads TGCGCCAGCAGCCCTACAGGACCTCCTTATGGCTACACCTTC. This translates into CASSPTGPPYGYTF.